These 18 T cell receptor beta chains originate from one sample sequenced in a study of response to subunit inactivated influenza vaccine. MiXCR was run by TCRdb on the RT-PCR reads, yielding one entry per CDR3 protein. The repertoire consists of fewer than 800,000 distinct CDR3 sequences, with 15% to 19% occurring once and the leading ten covering roughly 10%. The sequences come from PBMCs from blood, collected about 11 days after vaccination. The source of these receptors is a man in his fifties or sixties who received an inactivated influenza vaccine.

The chain uses TRBV20-1 and TRBJ2-4, with 13 bases fitting TRBD2. Germline V gene lookup returns CDR1 DFQATT and CDR2 SNEGSKA (reference sequence). The CDR3 contains 16 residues. The junction had 11 bases not matched to a gene; V was cut back by 4 bases and J by 8 bases. CDR3 sequence (DNA): TGCAGTGCTATACAACTAGCGGGGGGGCCGCGCGACATTCAGTACTTC. Translating it yields CSAIQLAGGPRDIQYF.

This clonotype was counted ten times or more. The V call is TRBV20-1, the J call TRBJ2-7, with a tentative D call TRBD2 (5 bases). There are 15 residues in the CDR3. Trimming left V 3 bases short and J 2 bases short, with 17 bases between. CDR1 DFQATT and CDR2 SNEGSKA come from the germline V gene (reference sequence). The CDR3 DNA sequence: TGCAGTGCTAGTTTAAGAGGACTTGCTCCCTACGAGCAGTACTTC. Protein: CSASLRGLAPYEQYF.

The CDR3 sequence is CSVGRQGTPTDTQYF. In nucleotides, the CDR3 is TGCAGCGTTGGACGACAGGGGACTCCCACAGATACGCAGTATTTT. The chain combines TRBV29-1 with TRBJ2-3; TRBD1 matches at 8 bases. J was trimmed by 2 bases and V by 4 bases; bases with no gene match: 8. This CDR3 comprises 15 residues. Germline CDR1 and CDR2: SQVTM and ANQGSEA.

At least ten counts were recorded for this clonotype. The chain employs TRBV29-1 and TRBJ1-1; D ambiguous. Per the germline V gene, CDR1 is SQVTM and CDR2 is ANQGSEA. The CDR3 runs 14 residues. Trimming took 0 bases from V and 11 from J, leaving 19 bases between them. The DNA of the CDR3 is TGCAGCGTTGAAGATCTTCAACGAACCAGTGTGGCTTTCTTT. This encodes CSVEDLQRTSVAFF.

This sequence joins TRBV12-3 or TRBV12-4 and TRBJ1-1, with D uncertain. The CDR3 has 12 amino acids. V gave up 6 bases and J gave up 8 bases, with 13 bases separating them. DNA of the CDR3: TGTGCCAGCAGGCAAAATCCAGGCGAAGCTTTCTTT. This sequence encodes CASRQNPGEAFF.

In this sample, this clonotype turned up a few times. The genes are TRBV3-1 and TRBJ2-7; 12 bases fit TRBD2. Germline CDR1 LGHDT, CDR2 YNNKEL (reference sequence). This CDR3 spans 16 amino acids. The V and J ends lost 3 bases and 4 bases, in that order; junction bases with no gene match: 7. DNA of the CDR3: TGTGCCAGCAGCCATACATATGGACTAGCGGGGTACGAGCAGTACTTC. Translating gives CASSHTYGLAGYEQYF.

This clonotype was counted a few times. The J gene is TRBJ2-1, the V gene TRBV12-3 or TRBV12-4, with D unclear. The CDR3 is 17 amino acids. Trimming shortened V by 2 bases and J by 0 bases, and 14 bases separated the two germline ends. The CDR3 loop reads CASSLFGLSSSYNEQFF. In DNA, the CDR3 is TGTGCCAGCAGTTTATTCGGGTTATCGAGCTCCTACAATGAGCAGTTCTTC.

The chain employs TRBV4-2 and TRBJ2-7; D not certain. The V and J ends lost 1 base and 6 bases respectively, with 16 bases between them. The germline gives CDR1 LGHNA, CDR2 YNFKEQ. This CDR3 spans 15 amino acids. The CDR3 loop is CASSQAFGERFEQYF. CDR3 DNA sequence: TGTGCCAGCAGCCAAGCCTTTGGGGAACGGTTCGAGCAGTACTTC.

The chain links TRBV10-2 to TRBJ2-2, with D perhaps TRBD1 (6 bases). Trimming stripped 10 bases from V and 4 bases from J, with 10 bases between. This CDR3 is built from 12 residues. Germline CDR1 and CDR2: WSHSY and SAAADI. CDR3 sequence reads: CAIGTPTGELFF. CDR3 in DNA: TGCGCCATCGGGACACCCACCGGGGAGCTGTTTTTT.

This clonotype was picked up many times. V is TRBV7-8 and J is TRBJ2-3; no definite D call. Trimming pared 1 base from V and 1 base from J, leaving 9 bases between. This CDR3 has 15 amino acids. Germline V gene lookup returns CDR1 SGHVS and CDR2 FQNEAQ. For the CDR3, the DNA is TGTGCCAGCAGCTTAGTAGGCGGTCGCACAGATACGCAGTATTTT. Translating it yields CASSLVGGRTDTQYF.

This chain uses TRBV20-1 with TRBJ2-7, with a possible D match to TRBD1 (6 bases). The CDR3 runs to 18 residues. Trimming removed 0 bases at V and 4 bases at J, with 25 bases between. In germline, CDR1 is DFQATT, CDR2 SNEGSKA (reference sequence). CDR3 sequence reads: CSARDAGAGAIYAYEQYF. The CDR3 coding sequence is TGCAGTGCTAGAGATGCCGGGGCAGGGGCTATTTATGCTTACGAGCAGTACTTC.

This clonotype has a handful of counts. This sequence joins TRBV5-1 and TRBJ2-5, with a weak D call TRBD1 (6 bases). V shed 0 bases and J shed 2 bases, with 20 bases lying between them. This CDR3 contains 18 residues. Germline CDR1 and CDR2: SGHRS and YFSETQ. In DNA form, the CDR3 reads TGCGCCAGCAGCTTGGGGCCGACGGGGACAAAAAAACAAGAGACCCAGTACTTC. Translated, it gives CASSLGPTGTKKQETQYF.

This clonotype appeared a few times. This rearrangement joins TRBV6-1 to TRBJ2-1; D call uncertain. The V and J ends lost 8 bases and 0 bases respectively, with 11 bases between them. CDR3 length: 14 residues. Germline CDR1 is MNHNS and CDR2 is SASEGT. CDR3 sequence: CASGKASSYNEQFF. The CDR3 DNA reads TGTGCCAGCGGTAAAGCCTCCTCCTACAATGAGCAGTTCTTC.

The sample holds a few counts of this clonotype. This sequence joins TRBV29-1 and TRBJ2-7, with D maybe TRBD2 (5 bases). The germline V gene has CDR1 SQVTM and CDR2 ANQGSEA. The V and J ends lost 3 bases and 1 base respectively, with 10 bases between them. The CDR3 length is 13 residues. CDR3 DNA: TGCAGCGTTGAGGGCAGAGGGTCCTACGAGCAGTACTTC. Protein: CSVEGRGSYEQYF.

The V call is TRBV30, the J call TRBJ2-3; 11 nucleotides line up with TRBD2. V lost 4 bases to trimming and J lost 7 bases; unmatched junction nucleotides: 10. There are 15 residues in the CDR3. Germline CDR1 and CDR2: GTSNPN and SVGIG (reference sequence). The CDR3 DNA follows: TGTGCCTGGAAAATAGCGGGAGGGCCCTCGAATACGCAGTATTTT. It encodes CAWKIAGGPSNTQYF. Supplemented by reference TRBV30 and TRBJ2-3, the full variable domain reads SQTIHQWPATLVQPVGSPLSLECTVEGTSNPNLYWYRQAAGRGLQLLFYSVGIGQISSEVPQNLSASRPQDRQFILSSKKLLLSDSGFYLCAWKIAGGPSNTQYFGPGTRLTVL.

This clonotype was observed a few times. V is TRBV24-1 and J is TRBJ2-7; maybe TRBD2 (5 bases). Per germline, CDR1 KGHDR and CDR2 SFDVKD. CDR3 length: 12 residues. Trimming removed 3 bases at V and 12 bases at J, with 14 bases between. CDR3 sequence (DNA): TGTGCCACCAGTGATGAGGGCCAGAGGAGGTACTTC. Residues: CATSDEGQRRYF.

A few counts support this clonotype. V usage is TRBV12-3 or TRBV12-4 and J usage is TRBJ1-5, with 9 nucleotides matching TRBD1. The CDR3 totals 15 residues. V dropped 6 bases and J dropped 3; count of bases not matched to a gene: 6. CDR3 sequence (DNA): TGTGCCAGCAGCCTGACAGGGGGTTTCAATCAGCCCCAGCATTTT. It encodes CASSLTGGFNQPQHF.

The chain uses TRBV11-2 and TRBJ1-3; D is uncertain. CDR3 size: 17 residues. Germline-derived CDR1 and CDR2 are SGHAT and FQNNGV. Deletions cut 0 bases from V and 0 bases from J, with 12 bases between. The CDR3 loop reads CASSLDPPGYSGNTIYF. The CDR3 DNA follows: TGTGCCAGCAGCTTAGATCCTCCGGGATACTCTGGAAACACCATATATTTT.